One T cell receptor (beta chain) is described in this entry. As yet, its antigen is unknown. These data are taken from a study of shared clonotypes between healthy human individuals. Libraries were prepared by immunoSEQ multiplex PCR; TCRdb keeps only in-frame clonotypes and omits some of them. This sample has about 380,000 clones, with about 96% found just once. Germline loops: CDR1 SGHNT, CDR2 YENEEA. V gave up 3 bases and J gave up 1 base, with 6 bases separating them. The CDR3 runs to 13 residues. Study-wide results and limits: The four-donor shared clonotypes exceeded non-shared clonotypes in generation probability, with non-shared ones scoring lower. Blood was the only sampled material, and tissue repertoires likely differ. Rarefaction gave evidence that sorted-subset sequencing remained incomplete despite large depth.

This chain connects TRBV11-3 to TRBJ1-1, with D unresolved. The source material was memory CD8+ T cells sorted from blood. Subset defined: CD45RO+ cells pooled with CCR7-negative TemRA cells. The source of this sequence is a man in his thirties or forties in good health. CDR3 in amino acids: CASSLARNTEAFF. CDR3 DNA: TGTGCCAGCAGCTTGGCCCGGAACACTGAAGCTTTCTTT.